This TCR beta chain was retrieved from a study of blood T cell repertoires in COVID-19. Study summary: Sources were T cells, B-cell-depleted T cells, or PBMCs; the material itself was cDNA or gDNA.

V lost 3 bases and J lost 5, with 7 bases in between. This CDR3 has 12 residues. Germline CDR1 is ENHRY and CDR2 is SYGVKD. Study processing details: Amplification of reference gene primers was used by the study to estimate nucleated cell counts. Using immunoSEQ multiplex PCR, the repertoire was profiled, and TCRdb retains in-frame clones only, with some absent. D and trimming come from the DNA, and the V and J calls and clone size come from that table. The sample has 40,000 to 50,000 clones, approximately 92% seen once. The chain recombines TRBV10-3 with TRBJ1-1; D is ambiguous. The receptor was isolated from a man aged 25-45 years with active or convalescent COVID-19. The sample was peripheral blood. CDR3 coding DNA: TGTGCCATCAGTGATGCGTGGACTGAAGCTTTCTTT. This codes for CAISDAWTEAFF.